These 21 T cell receptor beta chains came from one sample sequenced in a study of glioma-infiltrating T cells. The iRepertoire nested amplicon-rescue multiplex PCR amplified TCR alpha and beta CDR3s from RNA. TCRdb redid the calling of the multiplex PCR reads with MiXCR, one entry per CDR3 protein. The sample has under 500 distinct CDR3 sequences; 30% to 35% are singletons. The source material was glioma tissue, nonneoplastic brain tissue, or PBMCs (not recorded which). These receptors were obtained from a human donor with low-grade glioma or glioblastoma, undergoing nonglioma brain surgery, or in good health (not recorded which).

V is TRBV30 and J is TRBJ2-5; 7 bases line up with TRBD1. Germline assignment: CDR1 GTSNPN and CDR2 SVGIG (reference sequence). J was trimmed by 2 bases and V by 5 bases; bases with no gene match: 17. This CDR3 is 17 amino acids long. The CDR3 bases are TGTGCCTGGGGGACCCGCCCCGGGACAGTTGGGCAAGAGACCCAGTACTTC. It translates to CAWGTRPGTVGQETQYF.

In its sample, this clonotype ranks as large. V gene TRBV6-2 or TRBV6-3 combines with J gene TRBJ1-2; D gene uncertain. CDR3 length: 14 amino acids. Per germline, CDR1 MNHEY and CDR2 SVGEGT. Trimming took off 2 bases at V and 3 bases at J, with 10 bases between the two ends. CDR3 DNA: TGTGCCAGCAGTTACCCGACGTACTACTATGGCTACACCTTC. It yields the protein CASSYPTYYYGYTF.

To note about this clonotype: The CDR3 does not end in the conserved phenylalanine or tryptophan, so this is likely a read error. The chain uses TRBV6-1 and TRBJ2-5; 8 nucleotides match TRBD2. The CDR3 consists of 15 residues. With 6 bases clipped from V and 2 bases from J, the junction kept 8 bases outside the gene matches. Germline values: CDR1 MNHNS, CDR2 SASEGT. CDR3 sequence (DNA): TGTGCCAGCAGCTCCAGTAGCGGGGAGCAAGAGACCCAGTACTTG. Amino acid sequence: CASSSSSGEQETQYL.

In its sample, this clonotype ranks as medium-sized (0.01 to 0.1%). This could be a read error, since a much larger clone is one nucleotide away. This chain uses TRBV6-1 with TRBJ2-1, with 9 bases aligning to TRBD2. Losses at the gene ends were 10 bases for V and 8 bases for J; bases not matched to a gene: 12. The CDR3 totals 14 residues. CDR1 MNHNS and CDR2 SASEGT come from the germline V gene. Here the CDR3 reads CANTLGLAVDEQFF. CDR3 in DNA: TGTGCCAACACCCTGGGACTAGCCGTAGATGAGCAGTTCTTC.

In its sample, this clonotype ranks as hyperexpanded (1% or more). The chain links TRBV6-2 or TRBV6-3 to TRBJ1-5; the D is unclear. The CDR3 consists of 14 residues. V was cut by 4 bases and J by 6 bases, with 13 bases left in between. CDR1 is MNHEY, CDR2 SVGEGT, per germline. The CDR3 loop reads CASSSVGLTQPQHF. The CDR3 DNA reads as TGTGCCAGCAGTTCTGTAGGGCTTACTCAGCCCCAGCATTTT.

This clonotype is deemed large. The chain is built from TRBV29-1 and TRBJ2-1; 12 nucleotides line up with TRBD2. The trim removed 6 bases at V and 6 bases at J, leaving 9 bases unmatched. Germline V gene sequence: CDR1 SQVTM, CDR2 ANQGSEA. This CDR3 region has 15 residues. CDR3 protein: CSVDELAGGFNEQFF. The CDR3 nucleotides are TGCAGCGTCGACGAACTAGCGGGAGGATTCAATGAGCAGTTCTTC.

Regarding this clonotype: The junction departs from the called germline gene at one end, perhaps through a read error. This chain uses TRBV10-3 with TRBJ1-5; D unclear. CDR1 is ENHRY and CDR2 is SYGVKD in the germline V gene. The CDR3 is 14 residues long. CDR3 loop: CAISELVWTMPQHF. DNA for the CDR3: TGCGCCATCAGTGAGTTAGTATGGACGATGCCCCAGCATTTT.

This clonotype is categorized as large (0.1 to 1%). The chain couples TRBV10-3 to TRBJ1-2, with D maybe TRBD1 (6 bases). Germline V gene data show CDR1 as ENHRY and CDR2 as SYGVKD. The CDR3 spans 12 residues. V was trimmed by 9 bases and J by 8 bases, leaving 16 bases between them. The CDR3 sequence: CAIESQGYGYTF. The CDR3 nucleotides read TGTGCCATAGAATCACAGGGATACGGCTACACCTTC.

This clonotype rates as large. The chain combines TRBV20-1 with TRBJ1-1; weak D call: TRBD1 (5 bases). CDR1 DFQATT and CDR2 SNEGSKA come from the germline V gene (reference sequence). The CDR3 covers 13 residues. V was cut by 3 bases and J by 5 bases, with 13 bases left in between. This CDR3 is CSASAAWGTEAFF. The CDR3 bases are TGCAGTGCTAGCGCGGCTTGGGGGACTGAAGCTTTCTTT.

Relative to its sample, this clonotype is medium-sized (0.01 to 0.1%). This chain uses TRBV19 with TRBJ1-3; D is undetermined. The CDR3 covers 13 residues. Germline V lookup: CDR1 LNHDA, CDR2 SQIVND (reference sequence). V dropped 9 bases and J dropped 0 bases, with 9 bases sitting between them. CDR3 bases: TGTGCCAGCAGGAGAGCCTCTGGAAACACCATATATTTT. It codes for CASRRASGNTIYF.

The chain combines TRBV11-2 with TRBJ2-7; D gene uncertain. CDR1 and CDR2 from the germline V gene are SGHAT and FQNNGV. This CDR3 has 12 residues. CDR3 in DNA: TGTGCCAGCGGCTCCACAGCCTACGAGCAGTATGTC. Translation: CASGSTAYEQYV.

In this sample, this clonotype turned up many times. The rearrangement joins TRBV9 to TRBJ2-5; D possibly corresponds to TRBD1 (6 bases). The CDR3 covers 14 residues. V was shortened by 5 bases and J by 5 bases, with 16 bases between the two germline ends. Germline V gene lookup returns CDR1 SGDLS and CDR2 YYNGEE. CDR3 sequence reads: CASSGWGQGETQYF. CDR3 coding DNA: TGTGCCAGCAGTGGCTGGGGGCAGGGGGAGACCCAGTACTTC.

This clonotype is medium-sized (0.01 to 0.1%) within its sample. The chain uses TRBV5-1 and TRBJ1-1; D is ambiguous. V was clipped by 0 bases and J by 1 base, with 10 bases between them. Per germline, CDR1 SGHRS and CDR2 YFSETQ. The CDR3 has 15 amino acids. The DNA of the CDR3 is TGCGCCAGCAGCTTGGATGCGGGTTCGAACACTGAAGCTTTCTTT. Residues: CASSLDAGSNTEAFF. Full variable domain (rest looked up from reference TRBV5-1 and TRBJ1-1): KAGVTQTPRYLIKTRGQQVTLSCSPISGHRSVSWYQQTPGQGLQFLFEYFSETQRNKGNFPGRFSGRQFSNSRSEMNVSTLELGDSALYLCASSLDAGSNTEAFFGQGTRLTVV.

By its share, this clonotype is medium-sized (0.01 to 0.1%). The V and J genes are TRBV7-6 and TRBJ2-5, with 7 bases that match TRBD1. The J segment lost 2 bases and the V segment lost 8 bases, leaving 11 bases of the junction unmatched. CDR1 is SGHVS, CDR2 FNYEAQ, per germline. CDR3 length equals 15 residues. The CDR3 spells CASVGTAHLQETQYF. The CDR3, as DNA: TGTGCCAGCGTCGGGACAGCACATCTTCAAGAGACCCAGTACTTC.

By sample fraction, this clonotype is large (0.1 to 1%). The chain couples TRBV12-3 or TRBV12-4 to TRBJ1-1, with D maybe TRBD1 (5 bases). V lost 4 bases, J lost 1 base, and 7 bases lay in between. The CDR3 spans 13 residues. The DNA for the CDR3 is TGTGCCAGCAGTTGGACACGGAACACTGAAGCTTTCTTT. Translation gives CASSWTRNTEAFF.

Sample share makes this clonotype large. V usage is TRBV2 and J usage is TRBJ1-2; TRBD1 matches at 11 bases. The V segment lost 1 base and the J segment 7 bases; nucleotides outside the gene matches: 5. CDR3 size: 15 residues. From germline, CDR1 is SNHLY and CDR2 FYNNEI. The CDR3 sequence: CASSEGDRGSTGYTF. In DNA, the CDR3 is TGTGCCAGCAGTGAAGGGGACAGGGGGAGTACTGGCTACACCTTC.

This clonotype is medium-sized (0.01 to 0.1%). This chain joins TRBV12-5 and TRBJ2-1; TRBD2 matches 10 bases. CDR1 and CDR2 from the germline V gene are LGHNT and FRNRAP. This CDR3 is built from 15 residues. Germline trimming cut 5 bases from V and 7 bases from J; bases unmatched to any gene: 8. This CDR3 reads CASGPWVAGGNEQFF. For the CDR3, the DNA is TGTGCTAGTGGTCCCTGGGTAGCGGGGGGTAATGAGCAGTTCTTC.

Only one count was recorded for this clonotype. The V gene is TRBV27, the J gene TRBJ2-1; D might be TRBD2 (5 bases). The V end was cut by 2 bases, the J end by 0 bases, with 14 bases between. The CDR3 loop spans 17 amino acids. The germline CDR1 and CDR2 sequences are MNHEY and SMNVEV (reference sequence). Written as DNA, the CDR3 is TGTGCCAGCAGTTTAAGGGTACTAGATAGCTCCTACAATGAGCAGTTCTTC. Its translation is CASSLRVLDSSYNEQFF.

This clonotype qualifies as large. The gene calls are TRBV20-1 and TRBJ2-1, with 7 bases matching TRBD2. The germline gives CDR1 DFQATT, CDR2 SNEGSKA (reference sequence). The CDR3 has 15 amino acids. J gave up 6 bases and V 0 bases, and 8 bases lay outside the gene matches. CDR3 residues: CSARDTAGAGNEQFF. DNA for the CDR3: TGCAGTGCTAGAGATACCGCGGGAGCGGGCAATGAGCAGTTCTTC.

Judged by abundance, this clonotype is medium-sized (0.01 to 0.1%). V and J are TRBV7-2 and TRBJ1-3, with a weak D call TRBD1 (6 bases). Germline V gene data show CDR1 as SGHTA and CDR2 as FQGNSA. Trimming pared 1 base from V and 0 bases from J, leaving 10 bases between. This CDR3 is built from 16 residues. CDR3 sequence reads: CASSLVGGTSGNTIYF. As DNA, the CDR3 is TGTGCCAGCAGCTTAGTAGGGGGGACCTCTGGAAACACCATATATTTT. Full variable domain (rest looked up from reference TRBV7-2 and TRBJ1-3): GAGVSQSPSNKVTEKGKDVELRCDPISGHTALYWYRQSLGQGLEFLIYFQGNSAPDKSGLPSDRFSAERTGGSVSTLTIQRTQQEDSAVYLCASSLVGGTSGNTIYFGEGSWLTVV.

This clonotype is labeled medium-sized. The chain recombines TRBV19 with TRBJ2-5; TRBD1 agrees at 7 bases. This CDR3 comprises 13 residues. With 6 bases clipped from V and 3 bases from J, the junction kept 4 bases outside the gene matches. The germline V gene has CDR1 LNHDA and CDR2 SQIVND (reference sequence). CDR3 sequence reads: CASSRQGKETQYF. DNA for the CDR3: TGTGCCAGTAGCCGACAGGGAAAAGAGACCCAGTACTTC.